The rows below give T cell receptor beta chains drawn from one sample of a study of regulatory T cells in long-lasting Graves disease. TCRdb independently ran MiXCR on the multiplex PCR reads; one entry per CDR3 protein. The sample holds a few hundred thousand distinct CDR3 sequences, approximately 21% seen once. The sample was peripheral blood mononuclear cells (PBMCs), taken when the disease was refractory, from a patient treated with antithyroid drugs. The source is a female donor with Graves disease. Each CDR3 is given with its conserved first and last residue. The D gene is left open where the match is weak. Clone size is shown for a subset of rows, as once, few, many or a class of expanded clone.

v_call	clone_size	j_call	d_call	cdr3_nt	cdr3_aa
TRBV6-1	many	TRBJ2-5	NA	TGTGCCAGCAAGACCCAGGGATCTCAAGAGACCCAGTACTTC	CASKTQGSQETQYF
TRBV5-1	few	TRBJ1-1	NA	TGCGCCAGCAGCGAGGCCGCCCGGAACACTGAAGCTTTCTTT	CASSEAARNTEAFF
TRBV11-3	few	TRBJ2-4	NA	TGTGCCAGCAGCTTATCTTGGCAGGGTTTAGCCAAAAACATTCAGTACTTC	CASSLSWQGLAKNIQYF
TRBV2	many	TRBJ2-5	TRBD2	TGTGCCAGCGGTACCGGGACTAGAGAAGAGACCCAGTACTTC	CASGTGTREETQYF
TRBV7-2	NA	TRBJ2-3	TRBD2	TGTGCCAGCAGCCCTACTAGCGCCACCTCCTTCGATACGCAGTATTTT	CASSPTSATSFDTQYF
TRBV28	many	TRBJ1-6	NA	TGTGCCAGCAGTTCCCTCCCGGGGGGAGGTGTCTATAATTCACCCCTCCACTTT	CASSSLPGGGVYNSPLHF
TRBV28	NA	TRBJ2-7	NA	TGTGCCAGCAGTCTAGGCAGGGGACCCTTCACGAGCGACCAAAGCTACGAGCAGTACTTC	CASSLGRGPFTSDQSYEQYF
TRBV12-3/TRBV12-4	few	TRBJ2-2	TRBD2	TGTGCCAGCAGTTTGGGACTAGCGGGGGGGCTAATCACCGGGGAGCTGTTTTTT	CASSLGLAGGLITGELFF
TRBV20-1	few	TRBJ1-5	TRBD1	TGCAGTGCTAGAGAAGACAGGGGTCGAATGAATCAGCCCCAGCATTTT	CSAREDRGRMNQPQHF
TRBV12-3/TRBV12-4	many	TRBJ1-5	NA	TGTGCCAGCAGTTTAGCCGAGTGGCCACTGAGCAATCAGCCCCAGCATTTT	CASSLAEWPLSNQPQHF
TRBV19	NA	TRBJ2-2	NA	TGTGCCAGTAGTATGGCAGCGGCGAACACCGGGGAGCTGTTTTTT	CASSMAAANTGELFF
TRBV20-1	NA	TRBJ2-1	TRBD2	TGCAGTGCTAGACTAGCGGGGGGCAATGAGCAGTTCTTC	CSARLAGGNEQFF
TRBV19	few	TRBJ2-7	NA	TGTGCCAGTAGCATCTGGGATGACGACGAGCAGTACTTC	CASSIWDDDEQYF
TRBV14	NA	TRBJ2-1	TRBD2	TGTGCCAGCAGCCCCTTAGCGGGGAGCTCCTACAATGAGCAGTTCTTC	CASSPLAGSSYNEQFF
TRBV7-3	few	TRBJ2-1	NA	TGTGCCAGCAGCTTAGCCTTCTTCGGTAAAGACGGTATCAATGAGCAGTTCTTC	CASSLAFFGKDGINEQFF
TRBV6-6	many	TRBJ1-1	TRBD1	TGTGCCAGCAGTTACTCGAGGGACAGTGAAGCTTTCTTT	CASSYSRDSEAFF
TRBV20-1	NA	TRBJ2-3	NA	TGCAGTGGCTGGAACCCCCCCAAAGATACGCAGTATTTT	CSGWNPPKDTQYF
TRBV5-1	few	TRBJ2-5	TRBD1	TGCGCCAGCAGCTCAACCGGGACAGGGGGCGCGGAGACCCAGTACTTC	CASSSTGTGGAETQYF